This T cell receptor beta chain was recorded in a study of T-cell memory formation after mild COVID-19. Overall study: TCR clusters largely stayed donor specific. Study-wide findings and caveats: Contracting clones from day 15 to 85 showed balanced CD4/CD8; later expanders favored CD4+. Within pre-infection memory, some responding clones were found, suggesting cross-reactive memory joined.

V gave up 6 bases and J gave up 7 bases; unmatched junction bases: 8. The CDR3 length is 14 residues. The 5'RACE method, run with constant-segment primers, produced TCR alpha and TCR beta cDNA libraries (carrying sample barcodes and UMIs). TCRdb analysed the 5' RACE reads with MiXCR anew, one entry per CDR3 protein. The table lists nearly 250,000 distinct CDR3 sequences, roughly 15% of them singletons. This clonotype appeared many times. What it recognizes is unknown. The receptor was derived from an adult woman who had mild COVID-19 (a few samples of this study predate the infection). Cell type and time point are not known. What was sequenced was PBMCs or a T cell subset sorted from them (not recorded which). The chain is built from TRBV12-3 or TRBV12-4 and TRBJ2-7; 11 bases align to TRBD2. This chain's CDR3 is CASRVAGGPREQYF. CDR3 nucleotides: TGTGCCAGCAGAGTAGCGGGAGGGCCAAGGGAGCAGTACTTC.